This passage covers 23 T cell receptor beta chains from one sample sequenced in a study of spatial heterogeneity in lung cancer. Study-wide results and caveats: Tumoral mutation counts were tracked by counts of expanded intratumoral alpha and beta TCRs.

Time point reported: sample taken at primary tumor resection. TCRdb independently ran MiXCR on the 5' RACE reads; one entry per CDR3 protein. The repertoire has some 13,000 distinct CDR3 sequences, over 3% of them found once; the top ten carry around 8%. No antigen is known for these receptors. The sample consisted of lung tumor tissue, taken at surgery. These receptors all come from a male donor with early-stage non-small cell lung cancer.

Only a few counts were recorded for this clonotype. The genes are TRBV5-6 and TRBJ2-7; 10 bases align to TRBD1. V lost 2 bases to trimming and J lost 5 bases; unmatched junction nucleotides: 10. Germline CDR1 SGHDT, CDR2 YYEEEE. CDR3 size: 16 residues. The CDR3 reads CASSFWDRGLSDEQYF. CDR3 in DNA: TGTGCCAGCAGCTTCTGGGACAGGGGTTTATCGGACGAGCAGTACTTC.

With respect to this clonotype: A much larger clone is a single base away; this may be a read error. The chain is built from TRBV7-9 and TRBJ2-5, with D unclear. Per the germline V gene, CDR1 is SEHNR and CDR2 is FQNEAQ (reference sequence). The V end lost 2 bases, the J end lost 2 bases, and 12 bases lay between the germline ends. The CDR3 runs 15 residues. CDR3 nucleotide sequence: TGTGCCAGCAGCTTATGGGGTCCGGGTCAAGAGACCCAGTACTTC. Its translation is CASSLWGPGQETQYF.

This clonotype has ten or more counts. The chain has TRBV29-1 and TRBJ2-5; tentative D call: TRBD2 (5 bases). The CDR3 extends over 12 amino acids. V lost 0 bases to trimming and J lost 7 bases, with 9 bases between them. Germline values: CDR1 SQVTM, CDR2 ANQGSEA. CDR3 loop: CSVEEVRGTQYF. CDR3 nucleotide sequence: TGCAGCGTTGAAGAGGTCCGGGGGACCCAGTACTTC.

This clonotype turned up a few times. The junction differs from germline at one of its ends, possibly a read error. The chain employs TRBV18 and TRBJ2-7, with D uncertain. This CDR3 is 12 amino acids long. Germline V gene data show CDR1 as KGHSH and CDR2 as LQKENI. In DNA form, the CDR3 reads TGTGCCAGCTCCCCACAGACCGGGCCCATTTACTTC. Its translation: CASSPQTGPIYF.

This clonotype was recorded at least ten times. The chain joins TRBV3-1 to TRBJ1-1; D perhaps matches TRBD1 (5 bases). Germline CDR1 and CDR2: LGHDT and YNNKEL (reference sequence). This CDR3 spans 14 amino acids. Trimming left V 4 bases short and J 5 bases short, with 14 bases between. CDR3 amino acids: CASSPFGGGTEAFF. The CDR3 DNA sequence: TGTGCCAGCAGCCCGTTCGGGGGAGGGACTGAAGCTTTCTTT.

In this sample, this clonotype turned up many times. The chain couples TRBV20-1 to TRBJ2-6; no reliable D call. With 0 bases removed from V and 2 bases from J, the gap between germline ends came to 5 bases. This CDR3 has 14 residues. Germline V gene sequence: CDR1 DFQATT, CDR2 SNEGSKA (reference sequence). The CDR3 DNA reads as TGCAGTGCTAGAGAGTTCCCTGGGGCCAACGTCCTGACTTTC. Protein: CSAREFPGANVLTF.

The sample holds many counts of this clonotype. The J gene is TRBJ1-1, the V gene TRBV5-5; D uncertain. Germline CDR1 reads SGHKS; CDR2 reads YYEKEE (reference sequence). This CDR3 spans 13 amino acids. With 4 bases removed from V and 1 base from J, the gap between germline ends came to 8 bases. The CDR3, as DNA: TGTGCCAGCAGCAAACAATGGAACACTGAAGCTTTCTTT. It is translated as CASSKQWNTEAFF.

In this sample, this clonotype turned up many times. The CDR3 DNA follows: TGTGCCAGCAGCTTGAGGGACGGCCTAATGCAGCCCCAGCATTTT. Translation: CASSLRDGLMQPQHF. The chain links TRBV5-6 to TRBJ1-5, with a possible D match to TRBD1 (5 bases). CDR1 is SGHDT and CDR2 is YYEEEE in the germline V gene. Trimming took off 1 base at V and 7 bases at J, with 15 bases between the two ends. There are 15 residues in the CDR3.

The J gene is TRBJ2-4, the V gene TRBV19, with 14 bases that match TRBD2. Unmatched junction bases numbered 11, after V lost 6 bases and J lost 1 base. Germline lookup yields CDR1 LNHDA and CDR2 SQIVND (reference sequence). The CDR3 is 19 residues long. CDR3 protein: CASSPSGTSGGLAKNIQYF. The CDR3, as DNA: TGTGCCAGTAGCCCCTCAGGGACTAGCGGGGGCCTTGCCAAAAACATTCAGTACTTC.

This clonotype was observed at least ten times. V and J are TRBV4-3 and TRBJ1-4; tentative D call: TRBD1 (5 bases). The V end was cut by 8 bases, the J end by 4 bases, with 17 bases between. CDR1 is LGHNA and CDR2 is YSLEER in the germline V gene. This CDR3 has 15 residues. CDR3 coding DNA: TGCGCCAGCCGCAAGGGTTACAGGAGTAATGAAAAACTGTTTTTT. It is translated as CASRKGYRSNEKLFF.

This clonotype was counted ten times or more. J is TRBJ2-3 and V is TRBV7-3; TRBD2 matches 8 bases. The CDR3 loop spans 16 amino acids. The germline gives CDR1 SGHTA, CDR2 FQGTGA. Losses at the gene ends were 5 bases for V and 0 bases for J; bases not matched to a gene: 7. CDR3 DNA: TGTGCCAGCAGCCGGGGGGCTAGCGGGAGCACAGATACGCAGTATTTT. This translates into CASSRGASGSTDTQYF.

At least ten counts were recorded for this clonotype. This chain connects TRBV2 to TRBJ1-2; 9 nucleotides match TRBD1. The CDR3 spans 18 residues. The V segment lost 7 bases and the J segment 8 bases; nucleotides outside the gene matches: 23. Looked up from germline, CDR1 is SNHLY and CDR2 is FYNNEI. CDR3 sequence: CASTKDAGTGNRVGGYTF. CDR3 sequence (DNA): TGTGCCAGCACCAAAGATGCCGGGACAGGGAATCGAGTAGGAGGCTACACCTTC. The variable domain in full, with the rest retrieved from reference TRBV2 and TRBJ1-2, is EPEVTQTPSHQVTQMGQEVILRCVPISNHLYFYWYRQILGQKVEFLVSFYNNEISEKSEIFDDQFSVERPDGSNFTLKIRSTKLEDSAMYFCASTKDAGTGNRVGGYTFGSGTRLTVV.

At least ten counts were recorded for this clonotype. The chain uses TRBV4-1 and TRBJ1-5; D is ambiguous. CDR1 is MGHRA and CDR2 is YSYEKL in the germline V gene. The CDR3 contains 16 residues. The V end was cut by 1 base, the J end by 1 base, with 11 bases between. The CDR3: CASSQGSSGSNQPQHF. CDR3 sequence (DNA): TGCGCCAGCAGCCAAGGTTCATCCGGCAGCAATCAGCCCCAGCATTTT.

This clonotype was seen ten or more times. J is TRBJ2-3 and V is TRBV4-1, with 12 nucleotides matching TRBD2. Looked up from germline, CDR1 is MGHRA and CDR2 is YSYEKL. V trimming: 5 bases; J trimming: 2 bases; junction bases outside the gene matches: 5. The CDR3 is made up of 16 amino acids. The CDR3 protein is CASSARLAGDTDTQYF. The CDR3 DNA sequence: TGCGCCAGCAGCGCGCGACTAGCGGGAGACACAGATACGCAGTATTTT.

At least ten counts were recorded for this clonotype. V is TRBV3-1 and J is TRBJ2-3; possibly TRBD1 or TRBD2 for D (6 bases each). Trimming took off 4 bases at V and 4 bases at J, with 12 bases between the two ends. The CDR3 spans 14 residues. Germline CDR1 and CDR2: LGHDT and YNNKEL (reference sequence). CDR3 DNA: TGTGCCAGCAGCCGGAGGGGGGCATCAGATACGCAGTATTTT. As protein: CASSRRGASDTQYF.

This clonotype was recorded many times. The V call is TRBV7-2, the J call TRBJ2-5; the D call may be TRBD1 or TRBD2 (5 bases each). Germline CDR1 is SGHTA and CDR2 is FQGNSA. The CDR3 contains 15 residues. With 4 bases removed from V and 5 bases from J, the gap between germline ends came to 17 bases. DNA of the CDR3: TGTGCCAGCAGCTCCCCCCGGGGCGTAGGCGAGACCCAGTACTTC. Translation: CASSSPRGVGETQYF. Complete variable domain (other parts from reference TRBV7-2 and TRBJ2-5): GAGVSQSPSNKVTEKGKDVELRCDPISGHTALYWYRQSLGQGLEFLIYFQGNSAPDKSGLPSDRFSAERTGGSVSTLTIQRTQQEDSAVYLCASSSPRGVGETQYFGPGTRLLVL.

In this sample, this clonotype turned up many times. This chain uses TRBV24-1 with TRBJ2-1; the D is unclear. CDR1 and CDR2 (germline): KGHDR, SFDVKD. Trimming cost V 2 bases and J 6 bases, with 7 bases left between them. CDR3 length equals 13 residues. CDR3 coding DNA: TGTGCCACCAGTGATTACTCGATCAATGAGCAGTTCTTC. Its translation: CATSDYSINEQFF.

This clonotype was detected many times. This sequence joins TRBV4-1 and TRBJ2-5, with D hard to call. Germline CDR1 MGHRA, CDR2 YSYEKL. This CDR3 region has 11 residues. Trimming cost V 0 bases and J 5 bases, with 1 base left between them. CDR3 sequence (DNA): TGCGCCAGCAGCCAAGAGGAGACCCAGTACTTC. Amino acids: CASSQEETQYF.

On this clonotype itself: This may stem from a read error, because a much larger clone lies one nucleotide away. The chain has TRBV9 and TRBJ2-1; 15 nucleotides align to TRBD2. The CDR3 is made up of 18 amino acids. CDR1 is SGDLS, CDR2 YYNGEE, per germline. The junction had 9 bases not matched to a gene; V was cut back by 3 bases and J by 5 bases. CDR3 DNA sequence: TGTGCCAGCAGCGCAGGGACTAGCGGGAGGTTCAGACACAATGAGCAGTTCTTC. It yields the protein CASSAGTSGRFRHNEQFF.

This clonotype has a count of ten or more. CDR3 in amino acids: CASTRGTHGELFF. Written as DNA, the CDR3 is TGTGCCAGCACTAGGGGGACTCACGGGGAGCTGTTTTTT. V usage is TRBV9 and J usage is TRBJ2-2, with D perhaps TRBD1 or TRBD2 (6 bases each). Trimming pared 6 bases from V and 7 bases from J, leaving 13 bases between. Germline values: CDR1 SGDLS, CDR2 YYNGEE. This CDR3 is built from 13 residues.

The table lists this clonotype with many counts. The chain is built from TRBV12-3 or TRBV12-4 and TRBJ2-1; 8 bases match TRBD1. This CDR3 has 14 amino acids. With 1 base clipped from V and 4 bases from J, the junction kept 0 bases outside the gene matches. CDR3 nucleotide sequence: TGTGCCAGCAGTTTAGGACAGGGGTACAATGAGCAGTTCTTC. This translates into CASSLGQGYNEQFF.

This clonotype was counted at least ten times. The chain is built from TRBV5-1 and TRBJ2-1; D may be TRBD1 (5 bases). The CDR3 runs to 16 residues. The germline V and J ends were trimmed by 7 bases and 2 bases, with 19 bases remaining between them. Germline V gene lookup returns CDR1 SGHRS and CDR2 YFSETQ. The CDR3 loop is CASGVSLQGPYNEQFF. In DNA form, the CDR3 reads TGCGCCAGCGGAGTAAGCCTGCAGGGCCCCTACAATGAGCAGTTCTTC.

In its sample, this clonotype ranks as medium-sized. V gene TRBV27 combines with J gene TRBJ2-2; TRBD2 matches at 12 bases. The V gene's germline CDR1 is MNHEY and CDR2 SMNVEV (reference sequence). With V trimmed by 2 bases and J by 9 bases, 10 bases remained unmatched. The CDR3 is 17 amino acids. The DNA for the CDR3 is TGTGCCAGCAGTTTACCGACTAGCGGGGGACCCCACCGGGAGCTGTTTTTT. Amino acids: CASSLPTSGGPHRELFF.